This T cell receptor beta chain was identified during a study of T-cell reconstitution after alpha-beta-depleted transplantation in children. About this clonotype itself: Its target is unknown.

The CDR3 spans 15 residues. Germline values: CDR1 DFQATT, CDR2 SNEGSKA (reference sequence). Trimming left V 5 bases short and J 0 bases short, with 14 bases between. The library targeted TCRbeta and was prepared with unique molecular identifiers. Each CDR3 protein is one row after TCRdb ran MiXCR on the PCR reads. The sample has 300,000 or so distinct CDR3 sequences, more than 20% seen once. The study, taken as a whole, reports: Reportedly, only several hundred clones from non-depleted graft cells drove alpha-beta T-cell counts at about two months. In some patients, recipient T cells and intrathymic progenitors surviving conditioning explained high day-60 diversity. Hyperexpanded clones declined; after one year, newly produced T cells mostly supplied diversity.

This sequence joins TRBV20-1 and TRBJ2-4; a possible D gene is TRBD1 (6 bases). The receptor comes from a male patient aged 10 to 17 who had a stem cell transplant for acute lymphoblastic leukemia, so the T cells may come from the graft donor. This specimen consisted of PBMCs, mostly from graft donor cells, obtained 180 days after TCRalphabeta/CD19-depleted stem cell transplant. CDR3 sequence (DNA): TGCAGTGCTCCAGGGGCAGCGCTAGCCAAAAACATTCAGTACTTC. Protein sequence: CSAPGAALAKNIQYF.